Sequencing of this TCR beta chain was carried out in a study of blood T cell repertoires in COVID-19. Study as a whole: The United States, Italy and Spain supplied acute and convalescent COVID-19 samples. PBMCs, B-cell-depleted T cells, or T cells provided the cDNA or gDNA that made up the material.

The authors' processing: Estimated nucleated cell counts came from reference gene primer amplification. Data came from immunoSEQ multiplex PCR; TCRdb stores just in-frame clones and leaves some out. Clonal size and the V and J genes are those of that table, whereas D and trimming came from the DNA. Of about 94,000 clones listed, 75% to 85% were seen once; the top ten hold over 15%. This clone was recorded once. The CDR3 covers 13 residues. Germline lookup yields CDR1 SQVTM and CDR2 ANQGSEA. The V gene end was trimmed by 3 bases and the J gene end by 11 bases; junction bases not matched to a gene: 8. This clonotype originated in a woman aged 80 or over with acute or convalescent COVID-19. This chain joins TRBV29-1 and TRBJ2-3; 10 bases agree with TRBD2. The sample taken for sequencing was peripheral blood. CDR3 sequence: CSVDPGTSAGQYF. CDR3 coding DNA: TGCAGCGTTGACCCCGGGACTAGCGCGGGGCAGTATTTT.